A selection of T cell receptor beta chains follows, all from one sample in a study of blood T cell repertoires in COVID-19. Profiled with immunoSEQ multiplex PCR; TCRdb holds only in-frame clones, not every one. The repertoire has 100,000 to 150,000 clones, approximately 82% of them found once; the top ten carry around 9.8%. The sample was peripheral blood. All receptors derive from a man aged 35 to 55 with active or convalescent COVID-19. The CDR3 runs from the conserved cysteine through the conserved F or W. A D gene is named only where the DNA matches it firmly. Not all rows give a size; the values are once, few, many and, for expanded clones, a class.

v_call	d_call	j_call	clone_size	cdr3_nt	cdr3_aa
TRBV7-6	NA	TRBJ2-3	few	TGTGCCAGCAGTAAAAGCGGATACAGCACAGATACGCAGTATTTT	CASSKSGYSTDTQYF
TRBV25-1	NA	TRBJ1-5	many	TGTGCCAGCAGTGGACCCGGCGGAAATCAGCCCCAGCATTTT	CASSGPGGNQPQHF
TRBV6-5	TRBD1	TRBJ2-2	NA	TGTGCCAGCAGTCGTGGGGACAGGAGCACCGGGGAGCTGTTTTTT	CASSRGDRSTGELFF
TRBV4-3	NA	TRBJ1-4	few	TGCGCCAGCAGCCAAGATCGGACACGAGAAAAACTGTTTTTT	CASSQDRTREKLFF
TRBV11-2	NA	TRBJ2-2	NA	TGTGCCAGCAGCTTAAATGGGGGCGGCCCACTCACCGGGGAGCTGTTTTTT	CASSLNGGGPLTGELFF
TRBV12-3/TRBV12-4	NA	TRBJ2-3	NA	TGTGCCAGCAGTTTAGGTACAGTGGATACGCAGTATTTT	CASSLGTVDTQYF
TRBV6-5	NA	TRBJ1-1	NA	TGTGCCAGCAGACAACCCAACACTGAAGCTTTCTTT	CASRQPNTEAFF
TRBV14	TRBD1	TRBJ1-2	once	TGTGCCAGCAGCCAACAAGGACAGGGGAATGGCTACACCTTC	CASSQQGQGNGYTF
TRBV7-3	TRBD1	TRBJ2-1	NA	TGTGCCAGCAGCTCCGGGGGACCGGGACAGGGTAACAATGAGCAGTTCTTC	CASSSGGPGQGNNEQFF
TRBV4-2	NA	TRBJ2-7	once	TGTGCCAGCAGCCAAGAGGGGGCCCGATACTACGAGCAGTACTTC	CASSQEGARYYEQYF
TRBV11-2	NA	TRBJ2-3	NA	TGTGCCAGCAGCCGAACCTGGACTGGCCGCACAGATACGCAGTATTTT	CASSRTWTGRTDTQYF
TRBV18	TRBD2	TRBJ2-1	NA	TGTGCCAGCTCAAACACGAACTCCGGGACTAGCGGCTCCGAGCAGTTCTTC	CASSNTNSGTSGSEQFF
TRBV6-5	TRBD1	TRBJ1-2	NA	TGTGCCAGTAGAGACAGGGGGCCCGTTGATGGCTACACCTTC	CASRDRGPVDGYTF
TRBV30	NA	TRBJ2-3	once	TGTGCCTGGAGTGTAGGCGGGGATACGCAGTATTTT	CAWSVGGDTQYF
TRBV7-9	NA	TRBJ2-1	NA	TGTGCCAGCAGCTTAGCGCGGCCGGGTAGGAATGAGCAGTTCTTC	CASSLARPGRNEQFF
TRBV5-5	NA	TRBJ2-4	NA	TGTGCCAGCAGCAGGGGACTTCAGAGAGTAGCCAAAAACATTCAGTACTTC	CASSRGLQRVAKNIQYF
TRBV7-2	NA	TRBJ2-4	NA	TGTGCCAGCAGCTCAATAGGTGGGGGACTTCGGGAGAACATTCAGTACTTC	CASSSIGGGLRENIQYF
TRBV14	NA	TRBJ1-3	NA	TGTGCCAGCAGCCTCCTAGGAAACTCTGGAAACACCATATATTTT	CASSLLGNSGNTIYF
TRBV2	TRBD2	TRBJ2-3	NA	TGTGCCAGCACATTTAGCGGGGGAAAAGGATATACGCAGTATTTT	CASTFSGGKGYTQYF
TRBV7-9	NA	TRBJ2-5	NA	TGTGCCAGCAGCTTGGGCTGGGACAAGCAAGAGACCCAGTACTTC	CASSLGWDKQETQYF
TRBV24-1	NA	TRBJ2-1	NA	TGTGCCACCAGGCAGGACGGGGGTATGTCCTACAATGAGCAGTTCTTC	CATRQDGGMSYNEQFF
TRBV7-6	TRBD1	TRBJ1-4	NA	TGTGCCAGCAGCCCAGCATCAGGGGGAAGTGAAAAACTGTTTTTT	CASSPASGGSEKLFF
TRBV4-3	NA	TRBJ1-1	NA	TGCGCCAGCAGCCAAGACGCCTTCCAGGATGCCACTGAAGCTTTCTTT	CASSQDAFQDATEAFF
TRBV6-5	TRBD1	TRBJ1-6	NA	TGTGCCAGCACTACAGGGGGCCGCAATAATTCACCCCTCCACTTT	CASTTGGRNNSPLHF
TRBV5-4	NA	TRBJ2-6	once	TGTGCCAGCAGCTTGGTAGGGGGTGGGGCCAACGTCCTGACTTTC	CASSLVGGGANVLTF
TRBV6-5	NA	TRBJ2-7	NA	TGTGCCAGCAGTTACCTAGGGCAGGGAATCGAGCAGTACTTC	CASSYLGQGIEQYF
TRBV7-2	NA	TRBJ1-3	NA	TGTGCCAGCAGCTTATCGCGCTCTGGAAACACCATATATTTT	CASSLSRSGNTIYF
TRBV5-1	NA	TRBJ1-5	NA	TGCGCCAGCAGCTGGGAGGGTGGGAGCAATCAGCCCCAGCATTTT	CASSWEGGSNQPQHF
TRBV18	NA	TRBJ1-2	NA	TGTGCCAGCTCACCGACAGGAGCTAACTATGGCTACACCTTC	CASSPTGANYGYTF
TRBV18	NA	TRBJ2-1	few	TGTGCCAGCTCACCACCTTCACAGGGCAATGAGCAGTTCTTC	CASSPPSQGNEQFF
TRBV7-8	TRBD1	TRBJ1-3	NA	TGTGCCAGCAGCTTAAAGGACAGGGCTTTTGGAAACACCATATATTTT	CASSLKDRAFGNTIYF
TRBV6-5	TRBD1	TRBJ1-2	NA	TGTGCCCTGTGGGACAGGCGCCAAGGTACCTATGGCTACACCTTC	CALWDRRQGTYGYTF
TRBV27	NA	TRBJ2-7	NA	TGTGCCAGCAGTACAAAATGGCTGACAGTCTACGAGCAGTACTTC	CASSTKWLTVYEQYF
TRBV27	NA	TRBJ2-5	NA	TGTGCCAGCAGAACTCGCCTGACAGGCCTCCAAGAGACCCAGTACTTC	CASRTRLTGLQETQYF
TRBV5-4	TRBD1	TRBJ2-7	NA	TGTGCCAGCAGCGCGGGACAGGGATACGAGCAGTACTTC	CASSAGQGYEQYF
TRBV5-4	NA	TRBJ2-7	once	TGTGCCAGCAGCTTGGAGTTAGCGAGGGAGCAGTACTTC	CASSLELAREQYF
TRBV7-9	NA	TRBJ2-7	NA	TGTGCCAGCAACCCCGTGGCAGGTACCTACGAGCAGTACTTC	CASNPVAGTYEQYF
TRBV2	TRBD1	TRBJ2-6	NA	TGTGCCAGCAGTCCCGGGAGGGACAGGGGGCCCGGGGCCAACGTCCTGACTTTC	CASSPGRDRGPGANVLTF
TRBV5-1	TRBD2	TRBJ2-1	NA	TGCGCCAGCAGCTTGGAGGCTAGCGGGGGGGCGAGCTCCTACAATGAGCAGTTCTTC	CASSLEASGGASSYNEQFF
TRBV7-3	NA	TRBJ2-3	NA	TGTGCCAGCAGCTTAACGGGGGGGCGGCGAGATACGCAGTATTTT	CASSLTGGRRDTQYF
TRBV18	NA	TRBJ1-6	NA	TGTGCCAGCTCACAGGAGATGATGGGAAGGACAGCCTCCAATTCACCCCTCCACTTT	CASSQEMMGRTASNSPLHF
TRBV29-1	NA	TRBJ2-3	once	TGCAGCGGGTCAGGACAGAAGTTAGATACGCAGTATTTT	CSGSGQKLDTQYF
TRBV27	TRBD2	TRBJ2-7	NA	TGTGCCAGCAGCCCAGGGACTAGTGGGAACGAGCAGTACTTC	CASSPGTSGNEQYF
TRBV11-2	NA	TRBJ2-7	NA	TGTGCCAGCAGCTTAAGTAACACCTACGAGCAGTACTTC	CASSLSNTYEQYF
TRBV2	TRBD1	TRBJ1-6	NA	TGTGCCAGCAGGATACGGGACAGTAATTCACCCCTCCACTTT	CASRIRDSNSPLHF
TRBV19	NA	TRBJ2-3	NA	TGTGCCAGTAGTCAACTAGTTCCATACACAGATACGCAGTATTTT	CASSQLVPYTDTQYF
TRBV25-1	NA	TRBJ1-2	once	TGTGCCAGTTCCTCGGCCGGGTCACTCTATGGCTACACCTTC	CASSSAGSLYGYTF
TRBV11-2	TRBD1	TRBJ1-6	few	TGTGCCAGCAGCTTAGCCCCAGGGACAGGGCATTCACCCCTCCACTTT	CASSLAPGTGHSPLHF
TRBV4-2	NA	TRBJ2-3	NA	TGTGCCAGCAGCCCTGGACTGAGCACAGATACGCAGTATTTT	CASSPGLSTDTQYF
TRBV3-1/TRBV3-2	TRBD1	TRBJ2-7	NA	TGTGCCAGCAGCCAAGGGGGGGGACAGGGTTCCTACGAGCAGTACTTC	CASSQGGGQGSYEQYF
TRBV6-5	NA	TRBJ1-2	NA	TGTGCCAGCATCACCCAGGGGCCCTATGGCTACACCTTC	CASITQGPYGYTF
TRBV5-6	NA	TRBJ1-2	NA	TGTGCCAGCAGCTTGGGGGCAGTCAACTATGGCTACACCTTC	CASSLGAVNYGYTF